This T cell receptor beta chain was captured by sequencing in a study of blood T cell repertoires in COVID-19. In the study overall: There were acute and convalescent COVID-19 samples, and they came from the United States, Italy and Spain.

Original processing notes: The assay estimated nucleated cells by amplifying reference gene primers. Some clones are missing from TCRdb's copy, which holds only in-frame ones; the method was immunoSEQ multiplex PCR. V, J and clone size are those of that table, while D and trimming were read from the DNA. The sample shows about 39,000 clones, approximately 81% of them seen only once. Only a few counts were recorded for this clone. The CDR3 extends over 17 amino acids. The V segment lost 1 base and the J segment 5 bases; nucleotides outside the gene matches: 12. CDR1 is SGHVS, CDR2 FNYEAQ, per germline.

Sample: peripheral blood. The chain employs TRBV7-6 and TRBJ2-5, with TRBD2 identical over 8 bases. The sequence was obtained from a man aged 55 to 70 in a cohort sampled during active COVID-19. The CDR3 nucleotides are TGTGCCAGCAGCTTAGGTCTATTAGCGGGACTGCAGGAGACCCAGTACTTC. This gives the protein CASSLGLLAGLQETQYF.